The present entry profiles one T cell receptor beta chain with its context. Its specificity is not known. These data are taken from a study of vaccination and CD4 T cells after COVID-19. With the Oncomine TCR Beta short-read assay, DNA from cultured CD4+ T cells was sequenced. Via MiXCR, TCRdb re-called the PCR reads, giving one row per CDR3 protein. Here the sample spans roughly 10,000 distinct CDR3 sequences, roughly 40% being singletons. Treatment reported: roughly ten-day PBMC culture with coronavirus spike peptide pools or control peptides (ViraFEST assay). Per the germline V gene, CDR1 is LNHDA and CDR2 is SQIVND (reference sequence). Trimming took 5 bases from V and 0 from J; bases not matched to a gene: 3. This CDR3 contains 15 residues.

This receptor was taken from a human donor who had recovered from COVID-19. Sequencing was performed on CD4+ T cells from blood, cultured in vitro. This chain links TRBV19 with TRBJ2-1; 8 bases match TRBD2. The CDR3 loop is CASSPSGSSYNEQFF. The CDR3 bases are TGTGCCAGTAGTCCCAGCGGGAGCTCCTACAATGAGCAGTTCTTC.